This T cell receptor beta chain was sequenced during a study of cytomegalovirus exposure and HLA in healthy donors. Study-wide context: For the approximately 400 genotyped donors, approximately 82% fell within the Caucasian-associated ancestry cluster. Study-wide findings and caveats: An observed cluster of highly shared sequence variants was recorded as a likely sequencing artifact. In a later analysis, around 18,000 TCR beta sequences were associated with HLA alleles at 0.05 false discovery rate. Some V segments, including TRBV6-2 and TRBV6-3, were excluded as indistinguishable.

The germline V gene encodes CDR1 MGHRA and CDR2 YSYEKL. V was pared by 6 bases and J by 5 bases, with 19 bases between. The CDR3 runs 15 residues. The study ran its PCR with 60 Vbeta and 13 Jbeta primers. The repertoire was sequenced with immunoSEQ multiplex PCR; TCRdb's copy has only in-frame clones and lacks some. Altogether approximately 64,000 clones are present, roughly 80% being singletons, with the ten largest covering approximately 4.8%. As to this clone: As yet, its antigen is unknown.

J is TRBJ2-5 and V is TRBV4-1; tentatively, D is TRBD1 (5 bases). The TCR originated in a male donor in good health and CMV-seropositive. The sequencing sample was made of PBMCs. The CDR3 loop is CASRGLTGQDETQYF. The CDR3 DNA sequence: TGCGCCAGCAGGGGGCTGACTGGACAAGATGAGACCCAGTACTTC.